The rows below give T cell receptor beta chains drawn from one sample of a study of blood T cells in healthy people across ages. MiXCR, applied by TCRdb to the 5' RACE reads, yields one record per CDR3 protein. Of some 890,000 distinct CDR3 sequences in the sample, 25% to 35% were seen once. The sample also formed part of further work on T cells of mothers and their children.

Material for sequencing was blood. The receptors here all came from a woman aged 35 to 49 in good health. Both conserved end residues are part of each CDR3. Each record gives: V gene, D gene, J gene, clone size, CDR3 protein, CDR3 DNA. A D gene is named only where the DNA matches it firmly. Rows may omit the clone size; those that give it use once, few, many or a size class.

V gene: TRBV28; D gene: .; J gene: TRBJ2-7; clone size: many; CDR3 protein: CASSSPTGPYEQYF; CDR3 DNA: TGTGCCAGCAGTTCCCCTACAGGACCCTACGAGCAGTACTTC
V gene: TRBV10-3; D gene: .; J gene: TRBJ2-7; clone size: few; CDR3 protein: CAIRANRDTYEQYF; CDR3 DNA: TGTGCCATCAGAGCAAACCGGGACACCTACGAGCAGTACTTC
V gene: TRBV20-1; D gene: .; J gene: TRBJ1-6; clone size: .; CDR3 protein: CSARADMGASSPLHF; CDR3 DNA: TGCAGTGCTAGAGCAGATATGGGGGCGAGTTCACCCCTCCACTTT
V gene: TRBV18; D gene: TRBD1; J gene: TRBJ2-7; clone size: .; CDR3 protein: CASSRTGILYEQYF; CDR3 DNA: TGTGCCAGCTCCCGGACAGGGATCCTCTACGAGCAGTACTTC
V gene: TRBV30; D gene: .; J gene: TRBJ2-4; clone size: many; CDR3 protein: CAWSGTFEAKNIQYF; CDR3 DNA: TGTGCCTGGAGTGGGACATTCGAAGCCAAAAACATTCAGTACTTC
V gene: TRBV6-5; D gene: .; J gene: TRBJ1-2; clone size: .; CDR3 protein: CTSSVTPGYGYTF; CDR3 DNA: TGTACCAGCAGTGTAACCCCGGGCTATGGCTACACCTTC
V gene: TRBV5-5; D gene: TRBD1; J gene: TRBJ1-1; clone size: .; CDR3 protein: CASSEGQVLNTEAFF; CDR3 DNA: TGTGCCAGCAGCGAAGGACAGGTCTTGAACACTGAAGCTTTCTTT
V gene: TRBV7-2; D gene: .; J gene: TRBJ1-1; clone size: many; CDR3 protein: CASSLEGGREAFF; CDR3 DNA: TGTGCCAGCAGCTTAGAAGGGGGGAGGGAAGCTTTCTTT
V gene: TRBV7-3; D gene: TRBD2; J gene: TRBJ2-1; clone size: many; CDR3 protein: CASSLSGAPGGEQFF; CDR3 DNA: TGTGCCAGCAGCTTGAGCGGGGCTCCCGGGGGTGAGCAGTTCTTC
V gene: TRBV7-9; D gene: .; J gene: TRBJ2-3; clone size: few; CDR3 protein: CASSLGYAADTQYF; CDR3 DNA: TGTGCCAGCAGCTTGGGGTACGCAGCAGATACGCAGTATTTT
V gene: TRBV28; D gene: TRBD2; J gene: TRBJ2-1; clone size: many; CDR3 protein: CASSPRLAGYNEQFF; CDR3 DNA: TGTGCCAGCAGTCCAAGACTAGCGGGCTACAATGAGCAGTTCTTC
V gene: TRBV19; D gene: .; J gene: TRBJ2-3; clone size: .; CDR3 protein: CASSIDRGDTQYF; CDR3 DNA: TGTGCCAGTAGTATAGATCGGGGAGATACGCAGTATTTT
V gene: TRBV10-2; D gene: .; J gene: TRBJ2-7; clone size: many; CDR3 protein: CASSGDFYEQYF; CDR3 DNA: TGCGCCAGCAGTGGGGACTTCTACGAGCAGTACTTC
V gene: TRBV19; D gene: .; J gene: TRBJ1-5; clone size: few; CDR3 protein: CASIFSWGNQPQHF; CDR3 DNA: TGTGCCAGTATCTTCTCCTGGGGCAATCAGCCCCAGCATTTT
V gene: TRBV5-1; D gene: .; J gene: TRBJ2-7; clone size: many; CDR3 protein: CASSLAPRPPYEQYF; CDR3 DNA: TGCGCCAGCAGCTTGGCCCCGAGACCACCCTACGAGCAGTACTTC
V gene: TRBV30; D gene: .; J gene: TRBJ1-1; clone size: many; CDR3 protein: CAWSALRGAGTEAFF; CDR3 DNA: TGTGCCTGGAGCGCGCTTCGGGGGGCAGGCACTGAAGCTTTCTTT
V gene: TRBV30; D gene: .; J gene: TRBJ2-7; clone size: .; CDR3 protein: CAWSVLNGYEQYF; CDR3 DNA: TGTGCCTGGAGTGTACTTAACGGCTACGAGCAGTACTTC
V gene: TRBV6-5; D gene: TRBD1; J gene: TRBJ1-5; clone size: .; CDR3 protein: CASSSLGQELGGNQPQHF; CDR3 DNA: TGTGCCAGCAGTTCCCTCGGACAGGAACTAGGCGGCAATCAGCCCCAGCATTTT
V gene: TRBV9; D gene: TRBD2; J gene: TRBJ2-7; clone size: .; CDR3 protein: CASSSGLAGGREQYF; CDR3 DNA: TGTGCCAGCAGCAGCGGACTAGCGGGGGGGCGCGAGCAGTACTTC
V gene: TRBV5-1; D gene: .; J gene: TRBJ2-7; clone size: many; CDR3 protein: CASSLEPYEQYF; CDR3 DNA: TGTGCCAGCAGCTTAGAGCCGTACGAGCAGTACTTC
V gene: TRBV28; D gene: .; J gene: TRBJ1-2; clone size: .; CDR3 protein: CASSSSPGANYGYTF; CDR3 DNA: TGTGCCAGCAGTTCATCACCGGGAGCTAACTATGGCTACACCTTC
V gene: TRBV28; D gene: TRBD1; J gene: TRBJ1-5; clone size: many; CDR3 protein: CASTKQGVSNQPQHF; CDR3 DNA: TGTGCCAGCACTAAACAGGGGGTGAGCAATCAGCCCCAGCATTTT
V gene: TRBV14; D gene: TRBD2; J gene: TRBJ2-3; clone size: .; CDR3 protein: CASSQVGGGSDTQYF; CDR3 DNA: TGTGCCAGCAGCCAAGTGGGCGGGGGTTCAGATACGCAGTATTTT
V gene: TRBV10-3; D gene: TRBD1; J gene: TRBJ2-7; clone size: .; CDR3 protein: CASTGTGPYEQYF; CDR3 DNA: TGTGCCTCAACCGGGACAGGGCCCTACGAGCAGTACTTC
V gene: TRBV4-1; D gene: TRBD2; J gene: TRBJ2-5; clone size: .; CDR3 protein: CASSGGLAIETQYF; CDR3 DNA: TGCGCCAGCAGCGGGGGACTAGCGATAGAGACCCAGTACTTC
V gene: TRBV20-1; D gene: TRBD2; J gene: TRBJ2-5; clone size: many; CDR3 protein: CSAPTSGEEETQYF; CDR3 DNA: TGCAGTGCGCCGACTAGCGGGGAGGAGGAGACCCAGTACTTC
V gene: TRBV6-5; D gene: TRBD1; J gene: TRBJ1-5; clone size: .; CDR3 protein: CASRSGQRSNQPQHF; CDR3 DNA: TGTGCCAGCAGATCGGGACAGAGGAGCAATCAGCCCCAGCATTTT
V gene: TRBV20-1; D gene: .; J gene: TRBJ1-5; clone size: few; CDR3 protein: CSASLGPGNQPQHF; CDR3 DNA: TGCAGTGCTAGTTTAGGGCCCGGCAATCAGCCCCAGCATTTT
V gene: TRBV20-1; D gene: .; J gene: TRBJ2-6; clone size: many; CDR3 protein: CSANSGANVLTF; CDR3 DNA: TGCAGTGCTAACTCTGGGGCCAACGTCCTGACTTTC
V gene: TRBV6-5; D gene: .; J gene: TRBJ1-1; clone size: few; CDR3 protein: CASSSRGAMNTEAFF; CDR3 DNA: TGTGCCAGCAGTTCCCGGGGGGCGATGAACACTGAAGCTTTCTTT
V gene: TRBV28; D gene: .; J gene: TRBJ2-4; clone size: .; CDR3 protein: CANSFKGLLAKNIQYF; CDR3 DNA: TGTGCCAACAGTTTTAAGGGCCTACTAGCCAAAAACATTCAGTACTTC
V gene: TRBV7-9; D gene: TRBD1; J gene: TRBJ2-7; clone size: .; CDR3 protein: CASSYGTDEQYF; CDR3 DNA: TGTGCCAGCAGCTACGGGACAGACGAGCAGTACTTC
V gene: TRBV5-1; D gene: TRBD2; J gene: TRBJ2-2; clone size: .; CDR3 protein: CASSYGERGTGELFF; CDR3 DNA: TGCGCCAGCAGCTACGGAGAGCGGGGCACCGGGGAGCTGTTTTTT
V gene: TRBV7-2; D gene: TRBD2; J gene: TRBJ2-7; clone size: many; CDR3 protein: CASSHAFSGGTYEQYF; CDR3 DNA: TGTGCCAGCAGCCATGCTTTTAGCGGGGGGACCTACGAGCAGTACTTC
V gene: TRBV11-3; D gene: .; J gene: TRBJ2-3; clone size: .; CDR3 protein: CASSLSRAGPSGTQYF; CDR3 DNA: TGTGCCAGCAGCCTTTCCCGGGCTGGCCCCTCGGGCACGCAGTATTTT
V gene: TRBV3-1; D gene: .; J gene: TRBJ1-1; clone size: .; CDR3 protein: CASSQYRTSSTEAFF; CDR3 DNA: TGTGCCAGCAGCCAATACAGGACCTCGAGCACTGAAGCTTTCTTT
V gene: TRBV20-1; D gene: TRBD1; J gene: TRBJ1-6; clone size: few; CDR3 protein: CSARPPGQGNSPLHF; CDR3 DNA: TGCAGTGCTAGGCCACCGGGACAGGGGAATTCACCCCTCCACTTT
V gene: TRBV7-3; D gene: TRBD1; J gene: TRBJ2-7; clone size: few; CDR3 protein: CASSSQLGQTYEQYF; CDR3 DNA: TGTGCCAGCAGCTCTCAACTGGGACAGACCTACGAGCAGTACTTC
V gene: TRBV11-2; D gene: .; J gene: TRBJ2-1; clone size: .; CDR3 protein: CASSLDPGDNEQFF; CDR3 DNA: TGTGCCAGCAGCTTAGATCCGGGGGACAATGAGCAGTTCTTC
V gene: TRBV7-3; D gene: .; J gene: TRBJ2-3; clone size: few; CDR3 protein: CASSLSPMIPTDTQYF; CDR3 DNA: TGTGCCAGCAGCTTATCGCCGATGATACCCACAGATACGCAGTATTTT
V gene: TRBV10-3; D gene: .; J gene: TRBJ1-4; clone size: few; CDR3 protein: CAISAIAGAGEKLFF; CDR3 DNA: TGTGCCATCAGTGCCATAGCAGGGGCCGGTGAAAAACTGTTTTTT
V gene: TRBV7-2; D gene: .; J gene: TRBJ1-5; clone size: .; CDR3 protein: CASSPRNLDNQPQHF; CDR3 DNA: TGTGCCAGCAGCCCCCGGAACCTTGACAATCAGCCCCAGCATTTT
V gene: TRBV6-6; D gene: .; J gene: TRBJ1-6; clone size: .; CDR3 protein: CAIRTPEGNSPLHF; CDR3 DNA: TGTGCCATTCGGACCCCGGAGGGCAATTCACCCCTCCACTTT
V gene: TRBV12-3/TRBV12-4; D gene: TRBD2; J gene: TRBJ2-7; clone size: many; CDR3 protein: CASSFTAGGFHEQYF; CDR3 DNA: TGTGCCAGCAGTTTTACGGCGGGGGGTTTCCACGAGCAGTACTTC
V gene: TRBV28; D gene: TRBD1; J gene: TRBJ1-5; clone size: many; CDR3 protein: CASLGQHQPQHF; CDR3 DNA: TGTGCCAGCTTGGGACAGCATCAGCCCCAGCATTTT
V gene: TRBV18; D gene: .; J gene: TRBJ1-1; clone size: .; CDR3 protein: CASSPGDSMNTEAFF; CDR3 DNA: TGTGCCAGCTCACCAGGGGATTCCATGAACACTGAAGCTTTCTTT
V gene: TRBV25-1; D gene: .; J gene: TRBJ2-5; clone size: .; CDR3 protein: CASSVTASSYNEQYF; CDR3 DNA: TGTGCCAGCAGTGTAACAGCGAGCTCCTACAATGAGCAGTACTTC
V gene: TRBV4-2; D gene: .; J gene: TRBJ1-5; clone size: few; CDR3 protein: CASSQDLMIPNQPQHF; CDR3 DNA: TGTGCCAGCAGCCAAGATTTGATGATTCCCAATCAGCCCCAGCATTTT
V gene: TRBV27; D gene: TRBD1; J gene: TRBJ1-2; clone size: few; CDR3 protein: CASSAGDSYGYTF; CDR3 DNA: TGTGCCAGCAGTGCCGGGGACAGTTATGGCTACACCTTC
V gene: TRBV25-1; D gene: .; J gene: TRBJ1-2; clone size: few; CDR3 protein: CAGSAQKGIGYGYTF; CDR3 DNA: TGTGCCGGCAGTGCCCAGAAGGGGATTGGCTATGGCTACACCTTC
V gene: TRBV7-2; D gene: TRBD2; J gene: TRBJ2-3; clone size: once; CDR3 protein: CASSWRAGVSADTQYF; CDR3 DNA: TGTGCCAGCAGCTGGCGAGCGGGAGTCTCCGCAGATACGCAGTATTTT
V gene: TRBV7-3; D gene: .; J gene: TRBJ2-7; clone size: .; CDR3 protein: CASSLTPGAGEQYF; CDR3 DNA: TGTGCCAGCAGCTTAACGCCCGGGGCGGGGGAGCAGTACTTC
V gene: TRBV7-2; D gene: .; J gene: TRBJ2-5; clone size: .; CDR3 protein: CASSLVWRGLAYF; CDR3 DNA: TGTGCCAGCAGCTTAGTGTGGAGGGGACTTGCGTACTTC
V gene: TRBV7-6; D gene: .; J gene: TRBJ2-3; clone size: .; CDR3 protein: CASSLEMPEGRTDTQYF; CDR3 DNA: TGTGCCAGCAGCTTAGAGATGCCGGAGGGCCGCACAGATACGCAGTATTTT
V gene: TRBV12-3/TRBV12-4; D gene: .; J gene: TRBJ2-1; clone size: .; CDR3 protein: CASSFGGGAVAEQAF; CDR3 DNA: .
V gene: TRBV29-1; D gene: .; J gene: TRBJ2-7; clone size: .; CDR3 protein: CSVADSPYEQYF; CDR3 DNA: TGCAGCGTCGCGGATAGTCCCTACGAGCAGTACTTC